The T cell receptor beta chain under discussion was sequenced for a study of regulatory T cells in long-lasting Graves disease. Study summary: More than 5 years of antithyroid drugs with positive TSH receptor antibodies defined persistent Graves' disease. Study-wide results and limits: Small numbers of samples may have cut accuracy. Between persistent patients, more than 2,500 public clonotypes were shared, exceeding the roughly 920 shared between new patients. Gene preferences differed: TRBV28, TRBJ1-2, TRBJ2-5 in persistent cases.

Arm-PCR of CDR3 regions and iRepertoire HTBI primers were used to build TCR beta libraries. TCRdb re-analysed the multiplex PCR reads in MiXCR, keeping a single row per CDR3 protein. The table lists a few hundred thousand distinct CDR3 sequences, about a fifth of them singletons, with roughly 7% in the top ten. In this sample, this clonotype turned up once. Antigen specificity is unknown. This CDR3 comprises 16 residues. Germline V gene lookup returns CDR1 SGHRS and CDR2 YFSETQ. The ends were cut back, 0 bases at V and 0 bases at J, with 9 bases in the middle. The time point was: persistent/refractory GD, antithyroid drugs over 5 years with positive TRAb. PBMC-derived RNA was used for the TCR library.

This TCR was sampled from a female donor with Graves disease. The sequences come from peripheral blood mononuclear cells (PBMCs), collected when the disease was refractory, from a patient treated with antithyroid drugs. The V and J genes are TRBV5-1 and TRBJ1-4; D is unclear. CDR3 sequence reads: CASSLGGAATNEKLFF. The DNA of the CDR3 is TGCGCCAGCAGCTTGGGTGGAGCTGCAACTAATGAAAAACTGTTTTTT.